The T cell receptor (beta chain) described here comes from a study of CD8 T cells in Susac syndrome (dated by TCRdb to about 2019). Context from the whole study: Whether CD8+ T cell activation and differentiation in Susac syndrome was antigen driven was tested using repertoire sequencing.

Peripheral blood CD8+ and CD4+ T cells from healthy donors, Susac syndrome patients and multiple sclerosis patients were profiled using high-throughput TCR beta sequencing. The multiple sclerosis controls were treatment-naive patients whose relapsing-remitting disease, either stable or active, fulfilled the revised McDonald criteria. Bulk CD8+ and CD4+ T cells were purified magnetically by negative isolation, whereas CD8+ TEMRA cells were enriched by FACS. Blood was collected in EDTA tubes and processed within 24 hours, with PBMCs isolated through density gradient centrifugation. PBMCs intended for TCR sequencing were frozen in liquid nitrogen and were later thawed in a 37 degrees C water bath. The sorted or isolated CD4+, CD8+ and CD8+ TEMRA cells reached a purity of at least 90%. RNA was extracted using the RNeasy kit, and about 0.5 to 1 ug of the RNA was reverse transcribed with random hexamers. The immunoSEQ multiplex PCR assay, covering 54 Vbeta and 13 Jbeta segments, was used to amplify TCR beta CDR3 regions. PCR amplification bias was corrected using a synthetic template baseline for primer optimization and computational correction. Turning to the authors' computational methods: Only productive sequences were kept, with reads annotated to V, D and J genes according to IMGT and analyzed in immunoSEQ Analyzer. Clonality was calculated as one minus the Shannon entropy normalized by log2 of the number of productive unique sequences. For each patient and control, public and private clones were evaluated within the 100 most prevalent clones. Susac-specific clones were defined as absent from healthy and MS cohorts, over a thousand published viral clones and other ImmuneACCESS disease sequences. TCRdb reanalyzed the raw reads on its own, using fastp at Q25 for trimming and MiXCR for clone calling, and kept in-frame beta chains. Under each unique CDR3 protein, matching rows form one entry showing the most common genes and DNA. TCRdb assigned the V and J calls; the authors' analysis was not used. This sample lists 250,000 to 350,000 distinct CDR3 sequences; just over 90% were detected once. The ten biggest clones cover 0.06% to 0.075% of the sample.

Beyond this particular receptor, the publication reports: The number of individuals in the TCR sequencing and HLA analysis was recognized as being relatively small.

V has 0 bases trimmed and J has 1 base trimmed; junction bases matching no gene number 6. Reading from cysteine to phenylalanine, the CDR3 counts 16 amino acids. Only the CDR3 DNA is retained, 48 bases long and in frame from the first base. Reading the germline V gene (reference sequence) gives CDR1 SGHNT and CDR2 YYREEE. This clonotype appeared a single time. This clone's antigen is unknown. No clone much larger than this one lies a single base away; base qualities are absent. A single read constitutes weak evidence. Recombination linked TRBV5-4 to TRBJ2-5, with 7 junctional bases fitting TRBD2. The sample was CD4+ T cells from PBMCs. This receptor was taken from a human donor with multiple sclerosis. The DNA is TGTGCCAGCAGCTTGGGTTTAAGCGGGACCCAAGAGACCCAGTACTTC. Its product reads: CASSLGLSGTQETQYF.